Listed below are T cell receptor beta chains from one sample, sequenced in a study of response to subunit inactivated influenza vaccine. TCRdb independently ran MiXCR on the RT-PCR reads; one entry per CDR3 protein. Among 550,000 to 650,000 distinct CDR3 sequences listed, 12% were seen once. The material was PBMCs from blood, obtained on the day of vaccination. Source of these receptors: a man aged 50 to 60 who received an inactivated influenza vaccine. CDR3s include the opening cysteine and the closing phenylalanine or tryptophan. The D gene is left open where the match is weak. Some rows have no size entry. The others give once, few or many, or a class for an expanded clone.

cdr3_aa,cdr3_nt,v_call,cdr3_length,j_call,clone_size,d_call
CASSYRPASYEQYF,TGTGCCAGCAGTTACCGGCCAGCGTCCTACGAGCAGTACTTC,TRBV6-5,14,TRBJ2-7,-,-
CASSLGVLQARETQYF,TGTGCCAGCAGTTTAGGGGTGTTACAGGCCCGGGAGACCCAGTACTTC,TRBV27,16,TRBJ2-5,few,-
CASSTSIRTDTQYF,TGTGCCAGCAGCACTAGCATCCGCACAGATACGCAGTATTTT,TRBV12-3/TRBV12-4,14,TRBJ2-3,-,-
CASTGTGSWSGELFF,TGTGCCAGCACAGGGACAGGGTCATGGTCCGGGGAGCTGTTTTTT,TRBV12-3/TRBV12-4,15,TRBJ2-2,-,TRBD1
CASSQGGLALNTGELFF,TGCGCCAGCAGCCAGGGAGGACTAGCGTTGAACACCGGGGAGCTGTTTTTT,TRBV4-1,17,TRBJ2-2,-,TRBD2
CASSQSGGRETQYF,TGCGCCAGCAGCCAATCCGGGGGGAGAGAGACCCAGTACTTC,TRBV4-3,14,TRBJ2-5,many,TRBD2
CASSLRDSGWGQPQHF,TGTGCCAGCAGCTTAAGGGACAGCGGTTGGGGTCAGCCCCAGCATTTT,TRBV7-2,16,TRBJ1-5,many,TRBD1
CASSQDWSGRMVATQYF,TGCGCCAGCAGCCAAGATTGGAGCGGGAGGATGGTAGCTACGCAGTATTTT,TRBV4-3,17,TRBJ2-3,few,TRBD2
CASSQDQLYMETQYF,TGCGCCAGCAGCCAAGATCAACTGTACATGGAGACCCAGTACTTC,TRBV4-1,15,TRBJ2-5,-,-
CASSQDWRLLKNEQFF,TGCGCCAGCAGCCAAGATTGGCGACTGCTAAAAAATGAGCAGTTCTTC,TRBV4-3,16,TRBJ2-1,-,-
CASMGGRLAKNIQYF,TGTGCCAGCATGGGGGGCCGACTAGCCAAAAACATTCAGTACTTC,TRBV6-2/TRBV6-3,15,TRBJ2-4,few,-
CASTIRDITDTQYF,TGTGCCAGCACCATCAGGGATATCACAGATACGCAGTATTTT,TRBV12-3/TRBV12-4,14,TRBJ2-3,-,-
CASSLRGGTEQFF,TGTGCCAGCAGTTTGAGGGGGGGTACGGAGCAGTTCTTC,TRBV12-3/TRBV12-4,13,TRBJ2-1,-,-
CASCRDRATDTQYF,TGTGCCAGCTGCCGAGACAGGGCCACAGATACGCAGTATTTT,TRBV12-3/TRBV12-4,14,TRBJ2-3,-,TRBD1
CAISESVSLVTDTQYF,TGTGCCATCAGTGAGTCGGTATCCCTAGTAACAGATACGCAGTATTTT,TRBV10-3,16,TRBJ2-3,many,-
CASSFPPLTTTGRGNNEQFF,TGTGCCAGCAGCTTCCCACCATTAACGACGACAGGTCGGGGGAACAATGAGCAGTTCTTC,TRBV7-8,20,TRBJ2-1,many,-
CASSLDSSNTEAFF,TGCGCCAGCAGCTTGGACAGCTCGAACACTGAAGCTTTCTTT,TRBV5-1,14,TRBJ1-1,few,-
CASTPRVSEKLFF,TGTGCCAGCACCCCCAGGGTTAGTGAAAAACTGTTTTTT,TRBV6-6,13,TRBJ1-4,few,-
CASSLENTGSEKLFF,TGCGCCAGCAGCTTGGAGAATACCGGGAGTGAAAAACTGTTTTTT,TRBV5-1,15,TRBJ1-4,-,-
CATSDLGPGNQYF,TGTGCCACCAGTGATTTAGGGCCGGGGAACCAGTACTTC,TRBV24-1,13,TRBJ2-5,-,-
CASSPVGSGRSYEQYF,TGTGCCAGCAGCCCGGTGGGGAGTGGGAGATCGTACGAGCAGTACTTC,TRBV9,16,TRBJ2-7,-,-
CSVGARGTDTQYF,TGCAGTGTTGGGGCGAGGGGCACAGATACGCAGTATTTT,TRBV20-1,13,TRBJ2-3,few,-
CASSEVLWHPKNEQYF,TGTGCCAGCAGTGAAGTTCTCTGGCACCCGAAAAACGAGCAGTACTTC,TRBV6-1,16,TRBJ2-7,few,-
CASSLDRGRDEQFF,TGCGCCAGCAGCTTGGACAGGGGTCGCGATGAGCAGTTCTTC,TRBV5-1,14,TRBJ2-1,-,TRBD1
CASSLEGLAGLEQFF,TGCGCCAGCAGCTTGGAAGGACTAGCGGGACTTGAGCAGTTCTTC,TRBV5-1,15,TRBJ2-1,many,TRBD2
CATSSRDRVYGYTF,TGTGCCACCAGCAGCAGGGACAGGGTTTATGGCTACACCTTC,TRBV15,14,TRBJ1-2,many,TRBD1
CASSSTSGGRTDTQYF,TGTGCCAGCAGTTCTACTAGCGGGGGGCGCACAGATACGCAGTATTTT,TRBV7-2,16,TRBJ2-3,-,TRBD2
CSVLGTGKETQYF,TGCAGCGTCCTTGGGACAGGGAAAGAGACCCAGTACTTC,TRBV29-1,13,TRBJ2-5,-,TRBD1
CASSLGGTGNYGYTF,TGTGCCAGCAGCTTAGGGGGGACAGGCAACTATGGCTACACCTTC,TRBV7-9,15,TRBJ1-2,few,TRBD1
CASKVQGSGELFF,TGTGCCAGCAAGGTACAAGGTTCCGGGGAGCTGTTTTTT,TRBV12-3/TRBV12-4,13,TRBJ2-2,once,-
CASSYSGSGGFLPDYGYTF,TGTGCCAGCAGTTACTCGGGATCGGGGGGTTTCCTTCCCGACTATGGCTACACCTTC,TRBV6-5,19,TRBJ1-2,few,-
CASSQTGGPYEQYF,TGCGCCAGCAGCCAGACAGGGGGACCGTACGAGCAGTACTTC,TRBV5-1,14,TRBJ2-7,few,TRBD1
CASSVGEQFF,TGTGCCAGCAGCGTAGGTGAGCAGTTCTTC,TRBV9,10,TRBJ2-1,few,-
CSAFSDRTDTQYF,TGCAGTGCTTTTAGCGACAGGACAGATACGCAGTATTTT,TRBV20-1,13,TRBJ2-3,-,-
CASSQVSGGLYEQYF,TGCGCCAGCAGCCAAGTTTCGGGGGGGCTTTACGAGCAGTACTTC,TRBV4-1,15,TRBJ2-7,-,TRBD2
CSVEITDDQPQHF,TGCAGCGTTGAAATAACAGACGATCAGCCCCAGCATTTT,TRBV29-1,13,TRBJ1-5,-,-
CASSFGGARTDTQYF,TGTGCCAGCAGCTTTGGCGGGGCCCGCACAGATACGCAGTATTTT,TRBV7-2,15,TRBJ2-3,-,-
CASLPDPRLGVHEQYF,TGTGCCAGCTTACCGGATCCGAGGCTAGGGGTGCACGAGCAGTACTTC,TRBV27,16,TRBJ2-7,many,-
CASSLSGSWNYGYTF,TGTGCCAGCAGTTTGAGTGGGTCCTGGAACTATGGCTACACCTTC,TRBV12-3/TRBV12-4,15,TRBJ1-2,-,-
CSVERTLAGGTDTQYF,TGCAGCGTTGAGCGAACACTAGCGGGGGGCACAGATACGCAGTATTTT,TRBV29-1,16,TRBJ2-3,many,TRBD2
CASSANFGTPYEQYF,TGTGCCAGCAGCGCCAACTTTGGGACACCCTACGAGCAGTACTTC,TRBV9,15,TRBJ2-7,many,-